These 3 T cell receptor beta chains originate from one sample sequenced in a study of molecular identifiers for immune sequencing clone quantification. Using its own MiXCR run on the PCR reads, TCRdb lists one record per CDR3 protein. The repertoire holds about 65,000 distinct CDR3 sequences, 17% seen once, with approximately 1.6% in the top ten. Sample: naive CD8+ T cells from blood, with Jurkat cell RNA spiked in. The subset: FACS-sorted CD8+CD4-CCR7+CD45RA+ naive T cells. All receptors come from a human donor in good health. Some libraries in this study had Jurkat cell RNA spiked in.

The chain has TRBV9 and TRBJ2-1, with 9 bases lining up with TRBD2. The junction had 11 bases not matched to a gene; V was cut back by 10 bases and J by 6 bases. Germline-derived CDR1 and CDR2 are SGDLS and YYNGEE. The CDR3 spans 14 residues. The CDR3 DNA reads as TGTGCCGCCGGGGCGGGAGGGCCGAGCAATGAGCAGTTCTTC. Protein: CAAGAGGPSNEQFF.

At least ten counts were recorded for this clonotype. This sequence joins TRBV29-1 and TRBJ2-5; D not resolved. Germline V gives CDR1 SQVTM, CDR2 ANQGSEA. V was shortened by 1 base and J by 0 bases, with 9 bases between the two germline ends. This CDR3 has 14 residues. This CDR3 reads CSVEGAGDQETQYF. Here the CDR3 DNA reads TGCAGCGTTGAAGGGGCAGGAGACCAAGAGACCCAGTACTTC. Based on the CDR3 plus reference TRBV29-1 and TRBJ2-5, the full variable domain is SAVISQKPSRDICQRGTSLTIQCQVDSQVTMMFWYRQQPGQSLTLIATANQGSEATYESGFVIDKFPISRPNLTFSTLTVSNMSPEDSSIYLCSVEGAGDQETQYFGPGTRLLVL.

Concerning this clonotype: This clone may be a read error of a much larger clone one base away. CDR3 sequence: CASSLARASAYEQYF. For the CDR3, the DNA is TGTGCCAGCAGCTTAGCCCGGGCCAGCGCCTACGAGCAGTACTTC. The chain employs TRBV7-6 and TRBJ2-7; D not resolved. CDR3 length equals 15 residues. Germline CDR1 and CDR2: SGHVS and FNYEAQ. With 0 bases removed from V and 2 bases from J, the gap between germline ends came to 11 bases.